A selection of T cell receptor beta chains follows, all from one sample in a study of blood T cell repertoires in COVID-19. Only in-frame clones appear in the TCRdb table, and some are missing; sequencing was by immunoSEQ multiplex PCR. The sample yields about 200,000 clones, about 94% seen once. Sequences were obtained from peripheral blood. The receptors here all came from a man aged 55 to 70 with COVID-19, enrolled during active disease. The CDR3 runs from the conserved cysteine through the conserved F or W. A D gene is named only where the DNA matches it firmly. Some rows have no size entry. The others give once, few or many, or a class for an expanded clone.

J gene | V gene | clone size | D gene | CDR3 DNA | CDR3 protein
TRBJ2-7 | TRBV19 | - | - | TGTGCCAGTAGTACCGGACAGTTCTCCTACGAGCAGTACTTC | CASSTGQFSYEQYF
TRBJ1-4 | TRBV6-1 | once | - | TGTGCCAGCAGTGAAGCCAGGGAGGCGAAACTGTTTTTT | CASSEAREAKLFF
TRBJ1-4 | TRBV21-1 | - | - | TGTGCCATCGAAACAGGGGAGAATAATGAAAAACTGTTTTTT | CAIETGENNEKLFF
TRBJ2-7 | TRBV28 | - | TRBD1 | TGTGCCAGCAGTCCGACGACAGGGGGCGGCTACGAGCAGTACTTC | CASSPTTGGGYEQYF
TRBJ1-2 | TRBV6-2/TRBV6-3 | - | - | TGTGCCAGCAGTTACCCCGGCGGAGGTAATGGCTACACCTTC | CASSYPGGGNGYTF
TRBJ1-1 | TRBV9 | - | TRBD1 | TGTGCCAGCAGCGTAGAGGGGGCGCGGCCGAACACTGAAGCTTTCTTT | CASSVEGARPNTEAFF
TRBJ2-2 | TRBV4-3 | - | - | TGCGCCAGCAGCCAAGATAGGCTAGCGAGAACCGGGGAGCTGTTTTTT | CASSQDRLARTGELFF
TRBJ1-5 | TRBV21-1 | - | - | TGTGCCAGCAGCAAAGGGGGGGTCTCACAGCCCCAGCATTTT | CASSKGGVSQPQHF
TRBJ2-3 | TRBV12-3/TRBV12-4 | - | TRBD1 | TGTGCCAGCAGTTTAGATGGGGACAGGGGGCATTTT | CASSLDGDRGHF
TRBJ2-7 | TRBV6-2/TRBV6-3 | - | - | TGTGCCAGCAGTGCAACAGGGGGGGCCCTCTACGAGCAGTACTTC | CASSATGGALYEQYF
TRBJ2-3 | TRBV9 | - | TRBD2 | TGTGCCAGCAGCGTCACAGCGGGGGGGTCAGATACGCAGTATTTT | CASSVTAGGSDTQYF
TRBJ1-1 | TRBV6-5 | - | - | TGTGCCAGCAGCCCCGGACGGGGGAACACTGAAGCTTTCTTT | CASSPGRGNTEAFF
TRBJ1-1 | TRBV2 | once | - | TGTGCCAGCGAACAAGGGAGCACTGAAGCTTTCTTT | CASEQGSTEAFF
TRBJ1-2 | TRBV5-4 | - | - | TGTGCCAGCAATCTGGACAGCGGTCATAACTATGGCTACACCTTC | CASNLDSGHNYGYTF
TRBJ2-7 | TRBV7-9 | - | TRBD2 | TGTGCCAGCAGCTTATGGACTAGCGTTGCAGGGCCCGAGCAGTACTTC | CASSLWTSVAGPEQYF
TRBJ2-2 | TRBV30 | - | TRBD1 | TGTGCCTGGAGTTGGGACAGGTACACCGGGGAGCTGTTTTTT | CAWSWDRYTGELFF
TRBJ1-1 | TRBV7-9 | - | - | TGTGCCAGCAGCAGAGGAGGGTCGAACACTGAAGCTTTCTTT | CASSRGGSNTEAFF